There are many counts of the clone carrying this T cell receptor beta chain. The antigen remains undetermined. V shed 3 bases and J 5 bases; nucleotides not matched to a gene: 7. CDR3 length: 15 amino acids. Per the germline V gene, CDR1 is MDHEN and CDR2 is SYDVKM. The data originate from a study of T cell repertoires in cytomegalovirus infection. Study details: Matching HLA type, along with CMV infection, was indicated by public TCR beta signatures. Findings of the study overall: The study identified carriers of CMV plus the relevant HLA from cumulative public TCR beta family frequency. Clonotype analysis showed dominance of the ex vivo response by HLA-C-restricted CMV-specific TCR beta clonotypes.

One entry per CDR3 protein, called by TCRdb with MiXCR from the reads. The data show about 230,000 distinct CDR3 sequences, about 23% seen once. Source material: CD8+ T cells from PBMCs. V is TRBV28 and J is TRBJ2-3; TRBD2 agrees at 8 bases. This receptor was taken from a human donor in good health (CMV status not recorded). Some clones in this sample may be carry-over from other donors' samples. This chain's CDR3 is CASSFDGGGVDTQYF. The CDR3, as DNA: TGTGCCAGCAGTTTTGACGGGGGGGGCGTAGATACGCAGTATTTT.